This T cell receptor beta chain derives from a study of Ad26.COV2.S vaccination and SARS-CoV-2 variants. The treatment is: some 20 received Ad26.COV2.S at low or high dose, single or two shots; 5 received placebo; per-sample allocation not given. Specimens were obtained on day 63 following the first vaccine or placebo injection. Generated by immunoSEQ multiplex PCR, the TCRdb table keeps only in-frame clones and is missing some. The sample contains 360,000 or so clones, around nine tenths of which appear only once. The sequenced sample was peripheral blood, obtained in a trial of Ad26.COV2.S vaccine versus placebo. The receptor was isolated from a person between 18 and 59 years old who received the Ad26.COV2.S COVID-19 vaccine or a placebo.

CDR3 protein: CASSQDPGSGDEKLFF. CDR3 DNA: TGCGCCAGCAGCCAAGATCCTGGCTCAGGGGATGAAAAACTGTTTTTT. The chain uses TRBV4-3 and TRBJ1-4; TRBD1 might be the D (6 bases). Germline CDR1 reads LGHNA; CDR2 reads YSLEER. This CDR3 has 16 residues. The V end lost 0 bases, the J end lost 6 bases, and 14 bases lay between the germline ends.